This T cell receptor beta chain was documented in a study of monozygotic twins with inflammatory bowel disease. cDNA synthesis was performed in eight separate reactions for each sample. Template switching incorporated UMIs with a 6-nucleotide sample barcode. TCRdb reprocessed the 5' RACE reads, with one entry per CDR3 protein and no DNA. This sample's clone table lists over 200,000 distinct CDR3 sequences. Worth noting for this clonotype: What it binds is unknown.

Study-wide results and limits: Healthy twins shared more clonotypes with others than IBD patients, most markedly active ones. A reduction in TCRbeta diversity (inverse Simpson) was seen in IBD patients relative to healthy co-twins.

The CDR3 is made up of 17 amino acids. Germline-derived CDR1 and CDR2 are SGHTA and FQGNSA. This sequence joins TRBV7-2 and TRBJ2-2; the D gene TCRdb calls, TRBD2, cannot be checked with no DNA. The sequencing input was blood. This clonotype was sampled from a human donor with ulcerative colitis or Crohn's disease, or a healthy co-twin of an affected twin (not recorded which). The CDR3 here is CASSPRAGPSGPGELFF.